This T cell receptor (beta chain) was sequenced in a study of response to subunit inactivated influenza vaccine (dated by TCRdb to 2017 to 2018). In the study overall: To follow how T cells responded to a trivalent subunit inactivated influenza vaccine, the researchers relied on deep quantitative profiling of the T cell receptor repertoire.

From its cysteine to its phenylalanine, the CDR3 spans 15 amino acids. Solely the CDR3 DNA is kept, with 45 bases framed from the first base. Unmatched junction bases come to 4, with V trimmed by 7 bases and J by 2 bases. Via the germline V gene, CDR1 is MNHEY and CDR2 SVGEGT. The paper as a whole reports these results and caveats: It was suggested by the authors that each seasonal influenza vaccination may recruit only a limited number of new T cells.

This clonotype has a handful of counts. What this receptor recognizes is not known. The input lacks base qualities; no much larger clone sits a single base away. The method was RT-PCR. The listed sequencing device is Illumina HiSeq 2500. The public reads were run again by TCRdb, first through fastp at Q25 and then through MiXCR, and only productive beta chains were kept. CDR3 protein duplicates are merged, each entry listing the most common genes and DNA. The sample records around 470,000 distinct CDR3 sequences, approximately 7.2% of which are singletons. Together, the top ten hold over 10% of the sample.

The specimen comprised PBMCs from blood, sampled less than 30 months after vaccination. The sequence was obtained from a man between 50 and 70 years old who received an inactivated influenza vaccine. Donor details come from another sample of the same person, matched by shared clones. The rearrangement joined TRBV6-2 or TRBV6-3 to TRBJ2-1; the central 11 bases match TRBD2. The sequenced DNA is TGTGCCAGCAAGGTAGCGGGAGGGCCCTACAATGAGCAGTTCTTC. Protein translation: CASKVAGGPYNEQFF.